This passage covers 3 T cell receptor beta chains from one sample sequenced in a study of spatial heterogeneity in lung cancer. In TCRdb, the 5' RACE reads were re-called with MiXCR into one record per CDR3 protein. The table shows 6,500 or so distinct CDR3 sequences, with around 8% occurring only once. This sample's time point: sample taken at primary tumor resection. The sequencing here drew on normal lung tissue next to the tumor, taken at surgery. Receptors were obtained from a female donor with early-stage non-small cell lung cancer.

The table lists this clonotype with many counts. The V gene is TRBV29-1, the J gene TRBJ1-1; D unresolved. This CDR3 has 11 residues. Germline loops: CDR1 SQVTM, CDR2 ANQGSEA. V shed 5 bases and J shed 7 bases, with 11 bases lying between them. The CDR3 is CSVRESHEAFF. The CDR3 nucleotides read TGCAGCGTTCGGGAGTCCCATGAAGCTTTCTTT.

This clonotype appeared many times. This chain joins TRBV7-9 and TRBJ1-1; D is ambiguous. Germline CDR1 SEHNR, CDR2 FQNEAQ (reference sequence). The CDR3 has 13 residues. V lost 1 base, J lost 5 bases, and 8 bases lay in between. The CDR3 protein is CASSLVGVTEAFF. The CDR3 nucleotides are TGTGCCAGCAGCTTAGTCGGGGTTACTGAAGCTTTCTTT.

This clonotype was picked up many times. The gene calls are TRBV10-2 and TRBJ1-3; possibly TRBD1 for D (6 bases). V lost 7 bases and J 3 bases, leaving 13 bases between the germline ends. The germline CDR1 and CDR2 sequences are WSHSY and SAAADI. The CDR3 totals 14 residues. CDR3 in amino acids: CASTPGQFGNTIYF. CDR3 coding DNA: TGCGCCAGCACCCCAGGACAGTTTGGAAACACCATATATTTT.